Presented here are 27 T cell receptor beta chains from one specimen sequenced in a study of cytomegalovirus exposure and HLA in healthy donors. With 60 Vbeta and 13 Jbeta primers, the PCR was carried out. TCRdb keeps only in-frame clones here, not all; method: immunoSEQ multiplex PCR. The data show 120,000 to 150,000 clones, with over 75% seen just once and about 1.7% held by the top ten. Material for sequencing was PBMCs. These receptors came from a woman in her thirties in good health and CMV-seronegative.

The chain links TRBV7-2 to TRBJ2-2, with TRBD2 as a possible D gene (5 bases). In germline, CDR1 is SGHTA, CDR2 FQGNSA. The CDR3 runs 13 residues. Trimming removed 5 bases from V and 7 bases from J, with 11 bases in between. The CDR3 reads CASSPGVDGELFF. CDR3 in DNA: TGTGCCAGCAGCCCCGGGGTCGACGGGGAGCTGTTTTTT.

The table lists this clone with a few counts. The rearrangement links TRBV7-6 to TRBJ2-1; 14 bases fit TRBD2. The CDR3 spans 17 residues. J lost 4 bases, V lost 6 bases, and 8 bases had no gene match. Per the germline V gene, CDR1 is SGHVS and CDR2 is FNYEAQ. The CDR3 spells CASSYRLAGGAYNEQFF. CDR3 nucleotide sequence: TGTGCCAGCAGTTACCGACTAGCGGGGGGGGCATACAATGAGCAGTTCTTC.

The chain carries TRBV5-1 and TRBJ2-5; the match to TRBD2 covers 13 bases. Germline V gives CDR1 SGHRS, CDR2 YFSETQ. After removal of 4 bases from V and 4 bases from J, the junction contained 7 bases not matched to a gene. The CDR3 covers 16 residues. CDR3 amino acids: CASSPMTSGGLETQYF. The DNA for the CDR3 is TGCGCCAGCAGCCCAATGACTAGCGGGGGGCTAGAGACCCAGTACTTC.

The rearrangement links TRBV7-9 to TRBJ2-5; 8 bases are a match to TRBD2. J gave up 3 bases and V 5 bases, and 14 bases lay outside the gene matches. This CDR3 is 17 amino acids long. CDR1 SEHNR and CDR2 FQNEAQ come from the germline V gene (reference sequence). DNA for the CDR3: TGTGCCAGCAGCACGTCGGGGGGGGCTAGCGGAGAAGAGACCCAGTACTTC. Its translation: CASSTSGGASGEETQYF.

The chain recombines TRBV5-4 with TRBJ2-5; D unresolved. Trimming removed 6 bases at V and 2 bases at J, with 8 bases between. This CDR3 region has 12 residues. Germline values: CDR1 SGHNT, CDR2 YYREEE (reference sequence). As DNA, the CDR3 is TGTGCCAGCACCCCCAATCAAGAGACCCAGTACTTC. This gives the protein CASTPNQETQYF.

This chain joins TRBV5-1 and TRBJ2-7; D unresolved. Germline CDR1 and CDR2: SGHRS and YFSETQ. CDR3 size: 14 residues. Trimming took 4 bases from V and 1 from J, leaving 12 bases between them. CDR3 region: CASSQDTWSYEQYF. The CDR3 DNA sequence: TGCGCCAGCAGCCAAGACACCTGGTCCTACGAGCAGTACTTC.

The J gene is TRBJ2-3, the V gene TRBV7-2; unclear D gene. There are 11 residues in the CDR3. The germline gives CDR1 SGHTA, CDR2 FQGNSA. V was shortened by 6 bases and J by 6 bases, with 7 bases between the two germline ends. CDR3 protein: CASSIRDTQYF. CDR3 nucleotide sequence: TGTGCCAGCAGTATCAGGGATACGCAGTATTTT.

This chain uses TRBV18 with TRBJ2-7; 7 nucleotides match TRBD2. Losses at the gene ends were 6 bases for V and 1 base for J; bases not matched to a gene: 12. Germline loops: CDR1 KGHSH, CDR2 LQKENI. CDR3 length: 16 amino acids. CDR3 protein: CASSRSPSGVSYEQYF. Here the CDR3 DNA reads TGTGCCAGCTCGCGCTCCCCAAGCGGGGTATCCTACGAGCAGTACTTC.

V is TRBV15 and J is TRBJ2-5, with D maybe TRBD2 (7 bases). V lost 5 bases and J 4 bases, leaving 14 bases between the germline ends. Germline V gene sequence: CDR1 LNHNV, CDR2 YYDKDF (reference sequence). CDR3 size: 14 residues. CDR3 in DNA: TGTGCCACCAGCGAAGAGGGGGGGTTAGAGACCCAGTACTTC. It is translated as CATSEEGGLETQYF.

The chain couples TRBV7-8 to TRBJ2-1; 10 bases align to TRBD1. Germline-derived CDR1 and CDR2 are SGHVS and FQNEAQ. CDR3 length: 15 amino acids. V was clipped by 5 bases and J by 4 bases; unmatched bases: 5. The CDR3 DNA reads TGTGCCAGCAGCCCAATGGGACAGGGGTACAATGAGCAGTTCTTC. Amino acid sequence: CASSPMGQGYNEQFF.

The chain uses TRBV5-5 and TRBJ1-1, with 8 bases identical to TRBD1. J was trimmed by 3 bases and V by 5 bases; bases with no gene match: 9. The CDR3 sequence is 15 residues long. The germline V gene has CDR1 SGHKS and CDR2 YYEKEE (reference sequence). This chain's CDR3 is CASRKQQGVHTEAFF. The CDR3 coding sequence is TGTGCCAGCAGGAAGCAACAGGGGGTGCACACTGAAGCTTTCTTT. Complete variable domain (other parts from reference TRBV5-5 and TRBJ1-1): DAGVTQSPTHLIKTRGQQVTLRCSPISGHKSVSWYQQVLGQGPQFIFQYYEKEERGRGNFPDRFSARQFPNYSSELNVNALLLGDSALYLCASRKQQGVHTEAFFGQGTRLTVV.

With regard to this clone: Other DNA sequences of this sample code for an identical CDR3. The chain joins TRBV6-5 to TRBJ1-1; TRBD1 might be the D (6 bases). From germline, CDR1 is MNHEY and CDR2 SVGAGI. V dropped 8 bases and J dropped 0 bases, with 10 bases sitting between them. The CDR3 sequence is 13 residues long. Here the CDR3 reads CASLDRLNTEAFF. CDR3 sequence (DNA): TGTGCCAGCCTGGACAGACTGAACACTGAAGCTTTCTTT.

The V gene is TRBV2, the J gene TRBJ2-3; 7 nucleotides match TRBD2. V was clipped by 4 bases and J by 1 base; unmatched bases: 2. This CDR3 spans 14 amino acids. CDR1 and CDR2 (germline): SNHLY, FYNNEI. The CDR3 sequence is CASSVLAGTDTQYF. The CDR3 DNA follows: TGTGCCAGCAGTGTGCTAGCGGGCACAGATACGCAGTATTTT.

The rearrangement links TRBV27 to TRBJ1-2; perhaps TRBD1 as D (5 bases). V lost 5 bases and J lost 3, with 13 bases in between. Germline values: CDR1 MNHEY, CDR2 SMNVEV (reference sequence). This CDR3 is 14 amino acids long. CDR3 sequence: CASSEYLGDYGYTF. The DNA for the CDR3 is TGTGCCAGCAGTGAGTACTTAGGGGACTATGGCTACACCTTC.

V gene TRBV2 combines with J gene TRBJ2-3, with TRBD2 matching 14 bases. The CDR3 runs to 15 residues. Trimming at V came to 7 bases and at J to 5 bases, leaving 5 bases not matched to a gene. Looked up from germline, CDR1 is SNHLY and CDR2 is FYNNEI. CDR3 region: CASTETSGGGDTQYF. CDR3 DNA sequence: TGTGCCAGCACCGAGACTAGCGGGGGGGGAGATACGCAGTATTTT. Full variable domain (rest looked up from reference TRBV2 and TRBJ2-3): EPEVTQTPSHQVTQMGQEVILRCVPISNHLYFYWYRQILGQKVEFLVSFYNNEISEKSEIFDDQFSVERPDGSNFTLKIRSTKLEDSAMYFCASTETSGGGDTQYFGPGTRLTVL.

The V call is TRBV5-1, the J call TRBJ2-5, with D hard to call. CDR3 length: 14 amino acids. CDR1 and CDR2 from the germline V gene are SGHRS and YFSETQ. Trimming removed 0 bases from V and 5 bases from J, with 11 bases in between. CDR3 DNA sequence: TGCGCCAGCAGCTTGGCCGCCGTCGAGGAGACCCAGTACTTC. Its translation is CASSLAAVEETQYF.

The gene calls are TRBV5-4 and TRBJ1-1; D unclear. The V end was cut by 5 bases, the J end by 1 base, with 12 bases between. The CDR3 extends over 14 amino acids. Germline V CDR1 and CDR2: SGHNT, YYREEE (reference sequence). CDR3 bases: TGTGCCAGCAGGCCCGAACAGCCGAACACTGAAGCTTTCTTT. This encodes CASRPEQPNTEAFF.

This rearrangement joins TRBV4-1 to TRBJ1-1; TRBD1 agrees at 9 bases. The CDR3 runs 15 residues. Germline CDR1 and CDR2: MGHRA and YSYEKL. J gave up 8 bases and V 1 base, and 8 bases lay outside the gene matches. The CDR3 nucleotides read TGCGCCAGCAGCCAAGTCGGGACAGGGCCGACAGAAGCTTTCTTT. Translated, it gives CASSQVGTGPTEAFF.

Only a few counts were recorded for this clone. V is TRBV7-8 and J is TRBJ1-2; D is unresolved. The CDR3 is 16 residues long. V was cut by 0 bases and J by 1 base, with 12 bases left in between. The germline V gene encodes CDR1 SGHVS and CDR2 FQNEAQ. This CDR3 is CASSLAVQALNYGYTF. CDR3 coding DNA: TGTGCCAGCAGCTTAGCCGTTCAGGCCCTTAACTATGGCTACACCTTC. Looking up the rest from reference TRBV7-8 and TRBJ1-2 gives the full variable domain: GAGVSQSPRYKVAKRGQDVALRCDPISGHVSLFWYQQALGQGPEFLTYFQNEAQLDKSGLPSDRFFAERPEGSVSTLKIQRTQQEDSAVYLCASSLAVQALNYGYTFGSGTRLTVV.

J is TRBJ2-3 and V is TRBV4-1; 7 nucleotides match TRBD2. CDR1 MGHRA and CDR2 YSYEKL come from the germline V gene. The CDR3 spans 16 residues. The junction had 8 bases not matched to a gene; V was cut back by 0 bases and J by 5 bases. Here the CDR3 reads CASSQEMGGVGDTQYF. The CDR3 DNA follows: TGCGCCAGCAGCCAAGAAATGGGGGGGGTGGGAGATACGCAGTATTTT.

Written as DNA, the CDR3 is TGTGCCAGAAGCTTGGAGCGCCAAAAACTCTACGAGCAGTACTTC. Protein: CARSLERQKLYEQYF. The rearrangement joins TRBV5-3 to TRBJ2-7; unclear D gene. TRBV5-3 is an open reading frame whose function is uncertain. The CDR3 extends over 15 amino acids. The V gene lost 0 bases and the J gene lost 3 bases, with 13 bases spanning the gap.

This clone turned up a few times. The CDR3 sequence: CASSQAQVHEQYF. CDR3 nucleotides: TGTGCCAGCAGCCAAGCGCAGGTCCACGAGCAGTACTTC. This chain connects TRBV4-2 to TRBJ2-7, with D unresolved. Trimming removed 1 base from V and 5 bases from J, with 9 bases in between. Germline V gene lookup returns CDR1 LGHNA and CDR2 YNFKEQ. This CDR3 is 13 amino acids long.

This clone was seen just once. The gene calls are TRBV5-1 and TRBJ1-2, with TRBD1 matching 7 bases. Germline V CDR1 and CDR2: SGHRS, YFSETQ. The ends lost 4 bases at V and 4 bases at J; junction bases unmatched: 4. This CDR3 comprises 13 residues. The CDR3 reads CASSPEGAYGYTF. The CDR3 bases are TGCGCCAGCAGCCCTGAGGGGGCCTATGGCTACACCTTC.

V and J are TRBV4-1 and TRBJ2-1, with a possible D match to TRBD2 (6 bases). The CDR3 runs 14 residues. Germline V gives CDR1 MGHRA, CDR2 YSYEKL. V lost 4 bases and J 8 bases, leaving 15 bases between the germline ends. In DNA form, the CDR3 reads TGCGCCAGCAGCCCTTACCCGGGGGTCTATGAGCAGTTCTTC. This gives the protein CASSPYPGVYEQFF.

The J gene is TRBJ2-1, the V gene TRBV25-1; no clear D gene. The V gene lost 1 base and the J gene lost 7 bases, with 2 bases spanning the gap. Per the germline V gene, CDR1 is MGHDK and CDR2 is SYGVNS. The CDR3 is 11 residues long. The CDR3 is CASSESNEQFF. CDR3 coding DNA: TGTGCCAGCAGTGAATCAAATGAGCAGTTCTTC.

This chain uses TRBV2 with TRBJ1-1; 8 nucleotides line up with TRBD1. The CDR3 loop spans 13 amino acids. Germline CDR1 and CDR2: SNHLY and FYNNEI. This CDR3 reads CGGRDRSHTEAFF. In nucleotides, the CDR3 is TGTGGCGGGAGGGACAGGAGCCACACTGAAGCTTTCTTT. Complete variable domain (other parts from reference TRBV2 and TRBJ1-1): EPEVTQTPSHQVTQMGQEVILRCVPISNHLYFYWYRQILGQKVEFLVSFYNNEISEKSEIFDDQFSVERPDGSNFTLKIRSTKLEDSAMYFCGGRDRSHTEAFFGQGTRLTVV.

The chain has TRBV6-5 and TRBJ1-5, with a weak D call TRBD1 (5 bases). V was cut by 9 bases and J by 6 bases, with 18 bases left in between. The CDR3 length is 14 residues. Germline V CDR1 and CDR2: MNHEY, SVGAGI. CDR3 sequence: CASGWPDTGQPQHF. The CDR3 DNA is TGTGCCAGTGGGTGGCCAGACACAGGTCAGCCCCAGCATTTT.